Listed below are T cell receptor beta chains from one sample, sequenced in a study of technical replicates of blood from a few donors. The method was immunoSEQ multiplex PCR; TCRdb's version includes in-frame clones alone and lacks a portion of them. The sample lists over 60,000 clones, 93% occurring once. Sequenced: T cells isolated from PBMCs. These receptors were taken from a human donor in good health. CDR3s include the opening cysteine and the closing phenylalanine or tryptophan. D genes are given only for firm matches. Expanded clones are given a class, and other clones once, few, many or no size at all.

j_call v_call clone_size d_call cdr3_aa cdr3_nt
TRBJ2-7 TRBV29-1 - TRBD2 CSVERASGSYEQYF TGCAGCGTTGAACGGGCTAGCGGGTCCTACGAGCAGTACTTC
TRBJ2-1 TRBV5-6 - - CASSLAWGGTGGSDEQFF TGTGCCAGCAGCTTGGCATGGGGTGGGACTGGGGGGTCGGATGAGCAGTTCTTC
TRBJ2-7 TRBV5-1 - - CASSSGMVYEQYF TGCGCCAGCAGTTCAGGGATGGTGTACGAGCAGTACTTC
TRBJ2-7 TRBV21-1 - - CASSSPGERIRYEQYF TGTGCCAGCAGCTCACCCGGGGAACGGATACGATACGAGCAGTACTTC
TRBJ2-2 TRBV27 - - CASSVGVSTGELFF TGTGCCAGCAGTGTGGGAGTGAGCACCGGGGAGCTGTTTTTT
TRBJ1-1 TRBV19 - TRBD1 CASGDRVLTEAFF TGTGCCAGTGGGGACAGGGTCCTAACTGAAGCTTTCTTT
TRBJ2-3 TRBV15 - - CATSNGGATDTQYF TGTGCCACCAGCAACGGGGGTGCCACAGATACGCAGTATTTT
TRBJ1-2 TRBV5-1 - TRBD1 CASSSGTAMGGYTF TGCGCCAGCAGCTCAGGGACAGCGATGGGTGGCTACACCTTC
TRBJ1-1 TRBV7-9 - TRBD1 CASSLRQGNTEAFF TGTGCCAGCAGCTTACGACAGGGTAACACTGAAGCTTTCTTT
TRBJ2-7 TRBV29-1 - TRBD2 CSVEGVAGGRYEQYF TGCAGCGTTGAGGGGGTAGCGGGAGGGAGGTACGAGCAGTACTTC
TRBJ1-1 TRBV19 - TRBD1 CASRDRVGTEAFF TGTGCCAGTAGGGACAGGGTGGGTACTGAAGCTTTCTTT
TRBJ2-6 TRBV14 - - CASSQGVGANVLTF TGTGCCAGCAGCCAGGGAGTGGGGGCCAACGTCCTGACTTTC
TRBJ2-7 TRBV13 - TRBD2 CASSLRAGGYEQYF TGTGCCAGCAGCCTGCGAGCGGGGGGCTACGAGCAGTACTTC
TRBJ2-1 TRBV7-9 - - CASSPISGYNEQFF TGTGCCAGCAGCCCCATCAGCGGCTACAATGAGCAGTTCTTC
TRBJ1-1 TRBV28 - - CASSSDSEAFF TGTGCCAGCAGTTCAGACAGTGAAGCTTTCTTT
TRBJ1-5 TRBV5-1 - - CASSPSGDQPQHF TGCGCCAGCAGCCCGTCAGGGGATCAGCCCCAGCATTTT
TRBJ2-3 TRBV15 - - CATSRILDADTQYF TGTGCCACCAGCAGGATACTAGACGCAGATACGCAGTATTTT
TRBJ2-3 TRBV4-1 - TRBD1 CASSQDQRDRGTDTQYF TGCGCCAGCAGCCAAGACCAACGGGACAGGGGTACAGATACGCAGTATTTT
TRBJ2-1 TRBV11-3 - TRBD2 CASSSNYGRGFTDEQFF TGTGCCAGCAGCTCAAATTACGGGAGGGGGTTCACCGATGAGCAGTTCTTC
TRBJ1-4 TRBV28 - - CATEPPRGREKLFF TGTGCCACCGAACCCCCCAGGGGACGTGAAAAACTGTTTTTT
TRBJ1-2 TRBV6-1 - - CASTFDITYGYTF TGTGCCAGCACCTTCGACATCACCTATGGCTACACCTTC
TRBJ1-2 TRBV4-1 - - CASSQAQEGYGYTF TGCGCCAGCAGCCAAGCCCAGGAAGGCTATGGCTACACCTTC
TRBJ2-1 TRBV5-1 once TRBD1 CASSLASGTGDEQFF TGCGCCAGCAGCTTGGCATCCGGGACAGGAGATGAGCAGTTCTTC
TRBJ2-1 TRBV10-1 few TRBD2 CASSESPGTSMNNEQFF TGCGCCAGCAGTGAGTCCCCCGGGACTAGCATGAACAATGAGCAGTTCTTC
TRBJ2-7 TRBV11-2 - - CATRSPGSYHEQYF TGTGCCACTCGAAGTCCGGGTTCATACCACGAGCAGTACTTC
TRBJ1-2 TRBV18 - - CASSPVGGDANYGYTF TGTGCCAGCTCACCAGTAGGGGGAGACGCCAACTATGGCTACACCTTC
TRBJ1-5 TRBV30 - - CAWSGQVYSNQPQHF TGTGCCTGGAGTGGACAGGTCTATAGCAATCAGCCCCAGCATTTT
TRBJ1-4 TRBV5-1 - - CASSIGTGRNEKLFF TGCGCCAGCAGCATAGGGACTGGGAGAAATGAAAAACTGTTTTTT
TRBJ2-1 TRBV4-1 - - CASSQQGTYNEQFF TGCGCCAGCAGCCAACAGGGAACCTACAATGAGCAGTTCTTC
TRBJ1-5 TRBV10-1 - - CASSASGFQPQHF TGCGCCAGCAGTGCGTCCGGGTTCCAGCCCCAGCATTTT
TRBJ2-1 TRBV15 - - CATSSIHEQFF TGTGCCACCAGCAGTATCCATGAGCAGTTCTTC
TRBJ2-2 TRBV7-9 few TRBD2 CASSLGSGVNTGELFF TGTGCCAGCAGCTTAGGAAGCGGGGTGAACACCGGGGAGCTGTTTTTT
TRBJ1-5 TRBV27 - - CASSLEGDGWPQHF TGTGCCAGCAGTTTAGAAGGGGATGGTTGGCCCCAGCATTTT
TRBJ2-5 TRBV5-1 - TRBD2 CASSSGGAVGETQYF TGCGCCAGCAGCTCCGGGGGGGCAGTTGGCGAGACCCAGTACTTC
TRBJ2-7 TRBV4-1 - - CASSQDLRGGYEQYF TGCGCCAGCAGCCAAGACCTACGTGGAGGCTACGAGCAGTACTTC
TRBJ2-7 TRBV27 - - CASSLTTGSLFINEQYF TGTGCCAGCAGTTTAACGACAGGTTCTCTCTTTATCAACGAGCAGTACTTC
TRBJ1-5 TRBV11-2 - TRBD1 CASSPVDRTQPQHF TGTGCCAGCAGCCCCGTGGACAGGACGCAGCCCCAGCATTTT
TRBJ1-2 TRBV5-4 - TRBD1 CASSRTDRGYGYTF TGTGCCAGCAGCCGCACAGACAGGGGCTATGGCTACACCTTC
TRBJ2-1 TRBV4-2 - - CASSPSMSGEQFF TGTGCCAGCAGCCCCTCTATGTCGGGTGAGCAGTTCTTC
TRBJ1-1 TRBV9 - TRBD1 CASSSLQGASTEAFF TGTGCCAGCAGCTCGCTACAGGGGGCGTCCACTGAAGCTTTCTTT
TRBJ1-6 TRBV18 - TRBD1 CASSAGQGSSPLHF TGTGCCAGCTCAGCCGGACAGGGAAGTTCACCCCTCCACTTT
TRBJ1-1 TRBV2 - - CASTTVMNTEAFF TGTGCCAGCACCACAGTCATGAACACTGAAGCTTTCTTT
TRBJ2-1 TRBV7-6 - TRBD2 CASRGLAGPSYNEQFF TGTGCCAGCAGGGGACTAGCGGGCCCCTCCTACAATGAGCAGTTCTTC
TRBJ1-5 TRBV6-4 - - CASSRIHSNQPQHF TGTGCCAGCAGTCGAATACATAGCAATCAGCCCCAGCATTTT
TRBJ1-1 TRBV5-4 few - CASSQENTEAFF TGTGCCAGCAGCCAGGAGAACACTGAAGCTTTCTTT
TRBJ1-4 TRBV7-9 - - CASSQQGVGEKLFF TGTGCCAGCAGTCAACAGGGAGTAGGTGAAAAACTGTTTTTT
TRBJ2-2 TRBV14 - TRBD1 CASSQGKLGDRGNTGELFF TGTGCCAGCAGCCAAGGGAAGCTTGGAGACAGGGGCAACACCGGGGAGCTGTTTTTT
TRBJ1-1 TRBV27 - - CASSFSGSMNTEAFF TGTGCCAGCAGTTTCTCAGGATCCATGAACACTGAAGCTTTCTTT
TRBJ1-3 TRBV2 - TRBD1 CASRDRTSGNTIYF TGTGCCAGCAGGGACAGGACGTCTGGAAACACCATATATTTT
TRBJ1-3 TRBV28 - - CASKVRSSGNTIYF TGTGCCAGCAAAGTACGGTCCTCTGGAAACACCATATATTTT
TRBJ2-1 TRBV7-8 - TRBD1 CASNPRGGGLNEQFF TGTGCCAGCAACCCCCGAGGGGGCGGCCTAAATGAGCAGTTCTTC
TRBJ1-5 TRBV10-3 - TRBD1 CAISESGQGRQPQHF TGTGCCATCAGTGAGTCGGGACAGGGTAGGCAGCCCCAGCATTTT
TRBJ1-1 TRBV11-2 - - CASSFTEGRTEAFF TGTGCCAGCAGCTTTACAGAGGGCCGGACTGAAGCTTTCTTT
TRBJ1-3 TRBV4-2 - - CASSHPKVAFGNTIYF TGTGCCAGCAGCCACCCAAAAGTCGCGTTCGGAAACACCATATATTTT
TRBJ2-1 TRBV5-4 - - CASSLLNEQFF TGTGCCAGCAGCTTGTTAAATGAGCAGTTCTTC
TRBJ2-7 TRBV14 - TRBD1 CASSQKGQILSYEQYF TGTGCCAGCAGCCAAAAGGGACAGATCCTATCCTACGAGCAGTACTTC
TRBJ2-2 TRBV5-4 - - CASESGETGELFF TGTGCCAGCGAAAGCGGAGAGACCGGGGAGCTGTTTTTT
TRBJ1-5 TRBV19 - - CASTRWGGNQPQHF TGTGCCAGTACTCGATGGGGGGGGAATCAGCCCCAGCATTTT
TRBJ2-7 TRBV19 - TRBD2 CASSKLAGTYEQYF TGTGCCAGTAGTAAACTAGCGGGAACCTACGAGCAGTACTTC